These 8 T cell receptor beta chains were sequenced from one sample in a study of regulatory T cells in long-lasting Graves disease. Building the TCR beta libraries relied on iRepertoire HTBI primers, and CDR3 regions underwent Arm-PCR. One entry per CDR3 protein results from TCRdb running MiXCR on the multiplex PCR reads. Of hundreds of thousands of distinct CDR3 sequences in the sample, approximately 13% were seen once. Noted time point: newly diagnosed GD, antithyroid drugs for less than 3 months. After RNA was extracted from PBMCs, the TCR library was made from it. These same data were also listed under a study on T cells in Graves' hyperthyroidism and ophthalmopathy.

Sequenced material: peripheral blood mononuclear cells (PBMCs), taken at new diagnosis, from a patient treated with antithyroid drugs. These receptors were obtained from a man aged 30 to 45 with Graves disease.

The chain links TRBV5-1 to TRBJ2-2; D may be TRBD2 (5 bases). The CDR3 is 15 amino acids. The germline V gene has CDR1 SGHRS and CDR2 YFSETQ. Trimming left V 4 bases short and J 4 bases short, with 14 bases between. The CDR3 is CASSGRGYSTGELFF. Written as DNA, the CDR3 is TGCGCCAGCAGCGGTCGGGGTTACAGCACCGGGGAGCTGTTTTTT.

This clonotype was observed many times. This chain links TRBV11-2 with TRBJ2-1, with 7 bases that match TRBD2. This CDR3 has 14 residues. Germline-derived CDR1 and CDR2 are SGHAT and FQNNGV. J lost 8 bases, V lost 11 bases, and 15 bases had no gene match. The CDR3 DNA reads TGTGCCGGCGCAATTACGACTAGCAACGATGAGCAGTTCTTC. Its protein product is CAGAITTSNDEQFF.

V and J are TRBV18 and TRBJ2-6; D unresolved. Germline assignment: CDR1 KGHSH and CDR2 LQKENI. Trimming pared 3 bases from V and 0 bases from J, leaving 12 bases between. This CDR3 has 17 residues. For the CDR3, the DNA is TGTGCCAGCTCACCGGCCCCTAACCTCTCTGGGGCCAACGTCCTGACTTTC. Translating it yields CASSPAPNLSGANVLTF. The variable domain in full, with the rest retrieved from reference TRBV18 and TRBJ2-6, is NAGVMQNPRHLVRRRGQEARLRCSPMKGHSHVYWYRQLPEEGLKFMVYLQKENIIDESGMPKERFSAEFPKEGPSILRIQQVVRGDSAAYFCASSPAPNLSGANVLTFGAGSRLTVL.

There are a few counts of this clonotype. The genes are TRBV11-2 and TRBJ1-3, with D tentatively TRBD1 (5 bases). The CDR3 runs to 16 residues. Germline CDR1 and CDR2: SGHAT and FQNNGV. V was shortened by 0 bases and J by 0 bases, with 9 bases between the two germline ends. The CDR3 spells CASSLEGGTSGNTIYF. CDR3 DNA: TGTGCCAGCAGCTTAGAGGGGGGAACCTCTGGAAACACCATATATTTT.

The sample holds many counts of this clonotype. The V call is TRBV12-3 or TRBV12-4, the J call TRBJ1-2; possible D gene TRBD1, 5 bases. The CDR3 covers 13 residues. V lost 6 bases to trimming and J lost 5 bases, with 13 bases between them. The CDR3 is CASSRTSGYGYTF. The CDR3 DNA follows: TGTGCCAGCAGCCGCACTTCAGGGTATGGCTACACCTTC.

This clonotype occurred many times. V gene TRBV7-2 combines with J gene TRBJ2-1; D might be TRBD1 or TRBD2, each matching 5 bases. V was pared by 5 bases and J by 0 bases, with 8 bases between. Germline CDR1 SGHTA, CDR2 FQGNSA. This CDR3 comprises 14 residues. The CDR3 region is CASSPGPSYNEQFF. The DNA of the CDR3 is TGTGCCAGCAGCCCGGGACCCTCCTACAATGAGCAGTTCTTC.

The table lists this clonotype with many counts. CDR3 sequence reads: CSAMRETLWETQYF. CDR3 in DNA: TGCAGCGCCATGCGGGAGACCCTGTGGGAGACCCAGTACTTC. The chain recombines TRBV29-1 with TRBJ2-5, with 7 bases aligning to TRBD2. Germline V CDR1 and CDR2: SQVTM, ANQGSEA. Trimming cost V 7 bases and J 5 bases; bases outside gene matches: 13. CDR3 length: 14 amino acids.

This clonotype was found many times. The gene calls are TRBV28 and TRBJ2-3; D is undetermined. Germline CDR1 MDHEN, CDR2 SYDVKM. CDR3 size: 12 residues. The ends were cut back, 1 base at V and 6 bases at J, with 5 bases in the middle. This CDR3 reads CASSLSEDTQYF. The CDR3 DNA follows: TGTGCCAGCAGTTTATCAGAGGATACGCAGTATTTT.